A selection of T cell receptor beta chains follows, all from one sample in a study of T and B cells in COVID-19 patients. TCRdb reprocessed the multiplex PCR reads via MiXCR and lists one record per CDR3 protein. The data show tens of thousands of distinct CDR3 sequences, about 32% seen once. The specimen was blood. The receptors shown here come from a human donor who had recovered from COVID-19. Both conserved end residues are part of each CDR3. The order of the fields is D gene, J gene, V gene, clone size, CDR3 DNA, CDR3 protein. A D gene is named only where the DNA matches it firmly. Part of the rows lack a size; the others show once, few, many or a class for expanded clones.

d_gene: TRBD2
j_gene: TRBJ2-7
v_gene: TRBV7-6
abundance: NA
CDR3nt: TGTGCCAGCAGCTCGGGGAGCGGGGCCCGGTACGAGCAGTACTTC
CDR3aa: CASSSGSGARYEQYF

d_gene: NA
j_gene: TRBJ2-7
v_gene: TRBV5-6
abundance: many
CDR3nt: TGTGCCAGCAGCTTGGGACAGTTCTACGAGCAGTACTTC
CDR3aa: CASSLGQFYEQYF

d_gene: TRBD2
j_gene: TRBJ2-1
v_gene: TRBV30
abundance: many
CDR3nt: TGTGCCTCTTCTAGCGGAGAATACAATGAGCAGTTCTTC
CDR3aa: CASSSGEYNEQFF

d_gene: TRBD2
j_gene: TRBJ2-5
v_gene: TRBV19
abundance: medium-sized
CDR3nt: TGTGCCAGTAGTACTCCTAGCGGGACTCAAGAGACCCAGTACTTC
CDR3aa: CASSTPSGTQETQYF

d_gene: NA
j_gene: TRBJ2-3
v_gene: TRBV6-5
abundance: NA
CDR3nt: TGTGCCAGCAGATACGATAGGGGCAGAGGGACAGATACGCAGTATTTT
CDR3aa: CASRYDRGRGTDTQYF

d_gene: NA
j_gene: TRBJ2-6
v_gene: TRBV29-1
abundance: medium-sized
CDR3nt: TGCAGCGTTGCAGACAGGCCATCTGGGGCCAACGTCCTGACTTTC
CDR3aa: CSVADRPSGANVLTF

d_gene: NA
j_gene: TRBJ1-5
v_gene: TRBV19
abundance: few
CDR3nt: TGTGCCAGTAGTCCGGCGGGTTATAGCAATCAGCCCCAGCATTTT
CDR3aa: CASSPAGYSNQPQHF

d_gene: NA
j_gene: TRBJ2-7
v_gene: TRBV27
abundance: NA
CDR3nt: TGTGCCAGCAGGTTAACAGGGACCTACGAGCAGTACTTC
CDR3aa: CASRLTGTYEQYF

d_gene: TRBD1
j_gene: TRBJ1-5
v_gene: TRBV30
abundance: many
CDR3nt: TGTGCCTGGAGAGGACAGGGGAGACAGCCCCAGCATTTT
CDR3aa: CAWRGQGRQPQHF

d_gene: NA
j_gene: TRBJ1-1
v_gene: TRBV27
abundance: NA
CDR3nt: TGTGCCAGCAGTGAACAATCAGGGGCAACTGAAGCTTTCTTT
CDR3aa: CASSEQSGATEAFF

d_gene: NA
j_gene: TRBJ2-2
v_gene: TRBV18
abundance: many
CDR3nt: TGTGCCAGCTCACCGCAACACGGGGAGCTGTTTTTT
CDR3aa: CASSPQHGELFF

d_gene: NA
j_gene: TRBJ2-3
v_gene: TRBV27
abundance: few
CDR3nt: TGTGCCAGCAGTTTACGGGGCACAGATACGCAGTATTTT
CDR3aa: CASSLRGTDTQYF

d_gene: NA
j_gene: TRBJ1-3
v_gene: TRBV19
abundance: few
CDR3nt: TGTGCCAGTAGTATCGGGACTGGAAACACCATATATTTT
CDR3aa: CASSIGTGNTIYF

d_gene: TRBD1
j_gene: TRBJ2-1
v_gene: TRBV7-9
abundance: NA
CDR3nt: TGTGCCAGCAGCTCGTGGACAGGGCTCAATGAGCAGTTCTTC
CDR3aa: CASSSWTGLNEQFF

d_gene: NA
j_gene: TRBJ2-6
v_gene: TRBV7-9
abundance: few
CDR3nt: TGTGCCAGCAGCTTAGATGGGATCTCTGGGGCCAACGTCCTGACTTTC
CDR3aa: CASSLDGISGANVLTF

d_gene: TRBD1
j_gene: TRBJ1-6
v_gene: TRBV19
abundance: medium-sized
CDR3nt: TGTGCCAGTAGTATGGAGGGGGCAGTAGGATCACCCCTCCACTTT
CDR3aa: CASSMEGAVGSPLHF

d_gene: TRBD1
j_gene: TRBJ2-6
v_gene: TRBV5-6
abundance: NA
CDR3nt: TGTGCCAGCAGCTCGACAGGGCAAGGGGCCAACGTCCTGACTTTC
CDR3aa: CASSSTGQGANVLTF

d_gene: TRBD2
j_gene: TRBJ2-5
v_gene: TRBV6-5
abundance: NA
CDR3nt: TGTGCCAGCAGCCGGGGGGGCCGAGAGACCCAGTACTTC
CDR3aa: CASSRGGRETQYF

d_gene: NA
j_gene: TRBJ2-1
v_gene: TRBV18
abundance: few
CDR3nt: TGTGCCAGCTCAACTACAGCAATCTCCTACAATGAGCAGTTCTTC
CDR3aa: CASSTTAISYNEQFF

d_gene: NA
j_gene: TRBJ1-1
v_gene: TRBV18
abundance: few
CDR3nt: TGTGCCAGCTCACCATTAGGGTCGGTGAACACTGAAGCTTTCTTT
CDR3aa: CASSPLGSVNTEAFF

d_gene: TRBD1
j_gene: TRBJ2-7
v_gene: TRBV19
abundance: NA
CDR3nt: TGTGCCAGTACAAGCGGACAGGGACCCTACGAGCAGAACTTC
CDR3aa: CASTSGQGPYEQNF

d_gene: TRBD1
j_gene: TRBJ2-3
v_gene: TRBV6-2/TRBV6-3
abundance: few
CDR3nt: TGTGCCAGCAGTTACGGGTACAGGGGGCAGTTGGATACGCAGTATTTT
CDR3aa: CASSYGYRGQLDTQYF

d_gene: NA
j_gene: TRBJ2-6
v_gene: TRBV12-3/TRBV12-4
abundance: NA
CDR3nt: TGTGCCAGCAGTTTGTTGGGGCCTGGGGCCAACGTCCTGACTTTC
CDR3aa: CASSLLGPGANVLTF

d_gene: TRBD1
j_gene: TRBJ2-7
v_gene: TRBV6-5
abundance: NA
CDR3nt: TGTGCCAGCAGTTACTCGTTCAGGGGGTCCTACGAGCATTACTTC
CDR3aa: CASSYSFRGSYEHYF

d_gene: NA
j_gene: TRBJ2-3
v_gene: TRBV30
abundance: few
CDR3nt: TGTGCCTGGAGTGAGGGACAAAAGGAGATAAGGCAGTATTTT
CDR3aa: CAWSEGQKEIRQYF

d_gene: NA
j_gene: TRBJ1-4
v_gene: TRBV18
abundance: NA
CDR3nt: TGTGCCAGCTCACCACAGGGGGTTGGTGAAAAACTGTTTTTT
CDR3aa: CASSPQGVGEKLFF

d_gene: NA
j_gene: TRBJ1-3
v_gene: TRBV29-1
abundance: many
CDR3nt: TGCAGCGTTGAAGACCGGCGCTCTGGAAACACCATATATTTT
CDR3aa: CSVEDRRSGNTIYF

d_gene: TRBD2
j_gene: TRBJ2-3
v_gene: TRBV18
abundance: many
CDR3nt: TGTGCCAGCTCACCACCTAGCGGGACAGATACGCAGTATTTT
CDR3aa: CASSPPSGTDTQYF

d_gene: TRBD2
j_gene: TRBJ2-3
v_gene: TRBV19
abundance: medium-sized
CDR3nt: TGTGCCAGTAGTCCAAGGACTAGCGGGAGGGCAGATACGCAGTATTTT
CDR3aa: CASSPRTSGRADTQYF

d_gene: NA
j_gene: TRBJ2-4
v_gene: TRBV12-3/TRBV12-4
abundance: NA
CDR3nt: TGTGCCAGCAGTCGTTCTAGTTGGGGGGCAAACATTCAGTACTTC
CDR3aa: CASSRSSWGANIQYF

d_gene: NA
j_gene: TRBJ2-1
v_gene: TRBV7-9
abundance: NA
CDR3nt: TGTGCCAGCAGCTTATTGGTAGCCACTGAGCAGTTCTTC
CDR3aa: CASSLLVATEQFF

d_gene: TRBD2
j_gene: TRBJ2-2
v_gene: TRBV30
abundance: medium-sized
CDR3nt: TGTGCCTGGAGTGTACAGTGGACTAGCGGGGGCGGGGAGCTGTTTTTT
CDR3aa: CAWSVQWTSGGGELFF

d_gene: TRBD1
j_gene: TRBJ2-7
v_gene: TRBV11-1
abundance: NA
CDR3nt: TGTGCCAGCAGTAAGGGACAGGGGTCCTACGAGCAGTACTTC
CDR3aa: CASSKGQGSYEQYF

d_gene: NA
j_gene: TRBJ2-7
v_gene: TRBV27
abundance: medium-sized
CDR3nt: TGTGCCAGCAGTTCCCTCTTCGGGGAGCAGTACTTC
CDR3aa: CASSSLFGEQYF

d_gene: NA
j_gene: TRBJ2-5
v_gene: TRBV7-4
abundance: NA
CDR3nt: TGTGCCAGCAGCTTAGGGGGTTTCGGAGTGGAGACCCAGTACTTC
CDR3aa: CASSLGGFGVETQYF

d_gene: TRBD1
j_gene: TRBJ2-7
v_gene: TRBV6-6
abundance: few
CDR3nt: TGTGCCAGCAGAGGACAGGGTTGGAACTCCTACGAGCAGTACTTC
CDR3aa: CASRGQGWNSYEQYF

d_gene: NA
j_gene: TRBJ2-7
v_gene: TRBV7-2
abundance: NA
CDR3nt: TGCGCCAGCAGCCAGGACGGACCCCCTGGGGAGCAGTACTTC
CDR3aa: CASSQDGPPGEQYF

d_gene: NA
j_gene: TRBJ1-2
v_gene: TRBV15
abundance: NA
CDR3nt: TGTGCCACCAGCAGAGATCAGTATAACTATGGCTACACCTTC
CDR3aa: CATSRDQYNYGYTF

d_gene: NA
j_gene: TRBJ2-1
v_gene: TRBV18
abundance: NA
CDR3nt: TGTGCCAGCTCACCACGGGCTAGCGACGGTGAGCAGTTCTTC
CDR3aa: CASSPRASDGEQFF

d_gene: NA
j_gene: TRBJ2-7
v_gene: TRBV27
abundance: medium-sized
CDR3nt: TGTGCCAGCAGTCCATTCCCGCCTTCCCGGGACGAGCAGTACTTC
CDR3aa: CASSPFPPSRDEQYF

d_gene: NA
j_gene: TRBJ2-7
v_gene: TRBV5-5
abundance: few
CDR3nt: TGTGCCAGCAGCAATGGAGGGTTAGGGAGAGAGTACGAGCAGTACTTC
CDR3aa: CASSNGGLGREYEQYF